These T cell receptor beta chains were read from a single sample in a study of cytomegalovirus exposure and HLA in healthy donors. TCRdb's table, derived via immunoSEQ multiplex PCR, lists solely in-frame clones and lacks some. Of approximately 99,000 clones detected, approximately 85% appear once; the ten largest clones hold 3% to 3.5%. The specimen sequenced was PBMCs. The receptors derive from a woman aged 18-30 years in good health and CMV-seronegative. CDR3s include the opening cysteine and the closing phenylalanine or tryptophan. Fields, in order: V gene, CDR3 length, clone size, J gene, D gene, CDR3 DNA, CDR3 protein. A D gene is named only where the DNA matches it firmly. Clone size is given for some rows only: seen once, a few or many times, or a class if the clone is expanded.

TRBV13	15	.	TRBJ2-7	TRBD1	TGTGCCAGCAGCTTAGGCATGACAGGGTTCGACGAGCAGTACTTC	CASSLGMTGFDEQYF
TRBV30	16	few	TRBJ2-2	.	TGTGCCTGGAGTGTACTGAGCGCCCCGAACACCGGGGAGCTGTTTTTT	CAWSVLSAPNTGELFF
TRBV5-8	16	.	TRBJ2-3	TRBD2	TGTGCCAGCAGCTTCAGGACTAGCGGGGGGGCGGATACGCAGTATTTT	CASSFRTSGGADTQYF
TRBV10-3	18	.	TRBJ2-3	TRBD2	TGTGCCATCAGTGGCGATCCGAGCGGGGGGCCCCCCACAGATACGCAGTATTTT	CAISGDPSGGPPTDTQYF
TRBV6-5	15	.	TRBJ1-1	.	TGTGCCAGCAGTTTACAGGGCTTGCTGAACACTGAAGCTTTCTTT	CASSLQGLLNTEAFF
TRBV28	15	.	TRBJ2-1	.	TGTGCCAGCAGTTTAGGGGGGGCTTACAGCAATGAGCAGTTCTTC	CASSLGGAYSNEQFF
TRBV7-3	15	.	TRBJ2-7	.	TGTGCCAGCAGCGCATGGGGGGGGACAGGCTACGAGCAGTACTTC	CASSAWGGTGYEQYF
TRBV7-6	15	.	TRBJ2-5	TRBD2	TGTGCCAGCAGCCCCCACCCGGGACTAGACGAGACCCAGTACTTC	CASSPHPGLDETQYF
TRBV5-4	15	.	TRBJ2-2	TRBD2	TGTGCCAGCAGCTTGGGCGGGGGGGCGGCCGGGGAGCTGTTTTTT	CASSLGGGAAGELFF
TRBV6-5	16	.	TRBJ1-6	.	TGTGCCAGCAGTTATGAGGAGCGGACCTATAATTCACCCCTCCACTTT	CASSYEERTYNSPLHF
TRBV7-9	14	.	TRBJ2-1	TRBD2	TGTGCCAGCAGGATAGCGGGGGAAGACAATGAGCAGTTCTTC	CASRIAGEDNEQFF
TRBV29-1	12	.	TRBJ2-7	.	TGCAGCGGTGAAGGGCCGGGCTACGAGCAGTACTTC	CSGEGPGYEQYF
TRBV27	14	.	TRBJ2-3	.	TGTGCCAGCAGTGAGGGGGGGGGCACAGATACGCAGTATTTT	CASSEGGGTDTQYF
TRBV6-1	18	.	TRBJ1-2	TRBD1	TGTGCCAGCAGTGAAACATTCGGCAGGGGACAGGGGTACTATGGCTACACCTTC	CASSETFGRGQGYYGYTF
TRBV7-2	15	.	TRBJ1-4	TRBD1	TGTGCCAGCAGCTTCTGGGACAGCTATAATGAAAAACTGTTTTTT	CASSFWDSYNEKLFF
TRBV9	14	.	TRBJ1-1	TRBD1	TGTGCCAGCAGCGCCACAGGGGGGGGCACTGAAGCTTTCTTT	CASSATGGGTEAFF
TRBV27	11	.	TRBJ2-3	.	TGTGCCAGCAGACAGACCTCTACGCAGTATTTT	CASRQTSTQYF
TRBV25-1	15	.	TRBJ2-3	.	TGTGCCAGCAGTGGAGCTATGGACAGAGCAGATACGCAGTATTTT	CASSGAMDRADTQYF
TRBV2	13	.	TRBJ1-1	.	TGTGCCAGCAGGGGACTACAGAACACTGAAGCTTTCTTT	CASRGLQNTEAFF
TRBV4-1	13	once	TRBJ1-1	.	TGCGCCAGCAGCCAAGGCGTGAACACTGAAGCTTTCTTT	CASSQGVNTEAFF
TRBV30	15	many	TRBJ1-5	TRBD1	TGTGCCTGGAGTCTCCGGGACAGAGACTATCAGCCCCAGCATTTT	CAWSLRDRDYQPQHF
TRBV6-1	15	.	TRBJ1-5	TRBD1	TGTGCCAGCAGTAATGACAGGGTGGGCAATCAGCCCCAGCATTTT	CASSNDRVGNQPQHF
TRBV20-1	10	.	TRBJ1-2	.	TGCAGTGCTAGAGGTTCCGCAGACACCTTC	CSARGSADTF
TRBV14	15	.	TRBJ2-7	TRBD2	TGTGCCAGCAGCCAAGGCCTAGCGGACCTCTACGAGCAGTACTTC	CASSQGLADLYEQYF
TRBV7-9	17	.	TRBJ2-2	.	TGTGCCAGCAGCTTAGTAATGACGAGGGCCGCTGCCGGGGAGCTGTTTTTT	CASSLVMTRAAAGELFF
TRBV27	15	.	TRBJ1-5	.	TGTGCCAGCAGTTTAGGAGCATGGGGCTATCAGCCCCAGCATTTT	CASSLGAWGYQPQHF
TRBV28	13	few	TRBJ1-2	TRBD1	TGTGCCAGCACCTTGACAGGGGGCTATGGCTACACCTTC	CASTLTGGYGYTF
TRBV11-2	13	.	TRBJ1-5	.	TGTGCCAGCAGCTTAGAGGGGGGGCAGCCCCAGCATTTT	CASSLEGGQPQHF
TRBV4-1	17	.	TRBJ2-3	.	TGCGCCAGCAGCCTACACCTCCCGACACCTAGCACAGATACGCAGTATTTT	CASSLHLPTPSTDTQYF
TRBV14	14	few	TRBJ2-7	TRBD1	TGTGCCAGCAGCCCCGGGACAGGGACCTACGAGCAGTACTTC	CASSPGTGTYEQYF
TRBV9	15	few	TRBJ2-2	TRBD1	TGTGCCAGCAGCCCGACAGGGACGAACACCGGGGAGCTGTTTTTT	CASSPTGTNTGELFF
TRBV2	15	.	TRBJ2-1	.	TGTGCCAGCAGTGAACCGGGATCCTCCTACAATGAGCAGTTCTTC	CASSEPGSSYNEQFF
TRBV19	13	.	TRBJ1-6	TRBD1	TGTGCCAGTTCGGGACAGGGGTATTCACCCCTCCACTTT	CASSGQGYSPLHF
TRBV5-1	13	.	TRBJ1-2	.	TGCGCCAGCAGCTCCTCGGGGGGCGGAGGCTACACCTTC	CASSSSGGGGYTF
TRBV10-3	14	.	TRBJ1-6	.	TGTGCCATCAGTGAATACAGGGACGATTCACCCCTCCACTTT	CAISEYRDDSPLHF
TRBV5-1	16	.	TRBJ2-2	TRBD2	TGCGCCAGCAGCTTGGTAGCGGGGGGGCCGAACGGGGAGCTGTTTTTT	CASSLVAGGPNGELFF
TRBV4-2	17	.	TRBJ2-2	TRBD2	TGTGCCAGCAGCCCCCCGGCGGGGGGTCTGAACACCGGGGAGCTGTTTTTT	CASSPPAGGLNTGELFF